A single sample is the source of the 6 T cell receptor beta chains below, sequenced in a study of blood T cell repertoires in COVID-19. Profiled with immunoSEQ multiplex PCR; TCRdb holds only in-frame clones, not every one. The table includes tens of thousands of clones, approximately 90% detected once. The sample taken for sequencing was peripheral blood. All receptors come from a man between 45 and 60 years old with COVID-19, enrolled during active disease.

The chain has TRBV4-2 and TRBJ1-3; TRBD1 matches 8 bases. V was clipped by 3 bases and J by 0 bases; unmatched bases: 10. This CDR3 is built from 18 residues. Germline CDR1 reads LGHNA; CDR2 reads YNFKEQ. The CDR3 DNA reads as TGTGCCAGCAGCCAGGGACAGGCCTATTCGATCTCTGGAAACACCATATATTTT. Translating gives CASSQGQAYSISGNTIYF.

The CDR3 DNA reads as TGTGCCAGCCTTTCTACTAGCGCCTTTTACAATGAGCAGTTCTTC. This encodes CASLSTSAFYNEQFF. The V and J genes are TRBV28 and TRBJ2-1; 7 bases align to TRBD2. The germline gives CDR1 MDHEN, CDR2 SYDVKM. The CDR3 is made up of 15 amino acids. V lost 8 bases to trimming and J lost 4 bases; unmatched junction nucleotides: 11.

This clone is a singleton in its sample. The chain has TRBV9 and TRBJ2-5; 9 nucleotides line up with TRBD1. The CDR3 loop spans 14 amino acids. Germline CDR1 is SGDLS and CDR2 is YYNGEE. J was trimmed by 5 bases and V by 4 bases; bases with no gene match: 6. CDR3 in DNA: TGTGCCAGCAGCCTTGGACAGGGGAAGGAGACCCAGTACTTC. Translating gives CASSLGQGKETQYF. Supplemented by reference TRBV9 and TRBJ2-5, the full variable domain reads DSGVTQTPKHLITATGQRVTLRCSPRSGDLSVYWYQQSLDQGLQFLIQYYNGEERAKGNILERFSAQQFPDLHSELNLSSLELGDSALYFCASSLGQGKETQYFGPGTRLLVL.

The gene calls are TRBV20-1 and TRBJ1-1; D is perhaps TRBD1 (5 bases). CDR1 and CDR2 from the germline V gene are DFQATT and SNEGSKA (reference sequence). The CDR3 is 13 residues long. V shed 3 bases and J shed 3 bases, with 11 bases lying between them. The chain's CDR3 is CSASRGADTEAFF. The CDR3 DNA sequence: TGCAGTGCTAGTAGGGGCGCGGACACTGAAGCTTTCTTT.

DNA for the CDR3: TGTGCCAGCAGCGTAGCGTCAGGGCTCCTAGTTGGCACTGAAGCTTTCTTT. Amino acid sequence: CASSVASGLLVGTEAFF. The chain recombines TRBV9 with TRBJ1-1; D perhaps matches TRBD1 (5 bases). The CDR3 length is 17 residues. The V gene's germline CDR1 is SGDLS and CDR2 YYNGEE. The V gene lost 0 bases and the J gene lost 4 bases, with 19 bases spanning the gap.

The CDR3 DNA follows: TGTGCCAGTAGAAAAATCCCCCAGGGGAGCTATGGCTACACCTTC. Translation: CASRKIPQGSYGYTF. This sequence joins TRBV19 and TRBJ1-2, with a tentative D call TRBD1 (6 bases). CDR1 is LNHDA, CDR2 SQIVND, per germline (reference sequence). CDR3 size: 15 residues. V gave up 6 bases and J gave up 4 bases, with 18 bases separating them. Based on the CDR3 plus reference TRBV19 and TRBJ1-2, the full variable domain is DGGITQSPKYLFRKEGQNVTLSCEQNLNHDAMYWYRQDPGQGLRLIYYSQIVNDFQKGDIAEGYSVSREKKESFPLTVTSAQKNPTAFYLCASRKIPQGSYGYTFGSGTRLTVV.